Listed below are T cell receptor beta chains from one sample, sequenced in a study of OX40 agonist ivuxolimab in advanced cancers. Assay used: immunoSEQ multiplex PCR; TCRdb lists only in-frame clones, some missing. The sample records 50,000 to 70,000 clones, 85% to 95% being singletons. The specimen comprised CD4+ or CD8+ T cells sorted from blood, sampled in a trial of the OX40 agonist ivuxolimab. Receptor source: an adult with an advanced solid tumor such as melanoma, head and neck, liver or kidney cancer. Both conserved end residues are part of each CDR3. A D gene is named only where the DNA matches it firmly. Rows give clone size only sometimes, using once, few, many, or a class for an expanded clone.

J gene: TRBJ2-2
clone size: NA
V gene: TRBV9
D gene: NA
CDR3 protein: CASSVEYTGELFF
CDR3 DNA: TGTGCCAGCAGCGTAGAGTACACCGGGGAGCTGTTTTTT

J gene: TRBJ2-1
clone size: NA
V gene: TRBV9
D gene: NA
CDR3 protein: CASSEGNEQFF
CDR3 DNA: TGTGCCAGCAGCGAGGGAAATGAGCAGTTCTTC

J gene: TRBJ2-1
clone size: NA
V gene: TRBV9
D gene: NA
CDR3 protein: CASSSVPNEQFF
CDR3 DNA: TGTGCCAGCAGTTCTGTCCCAAATGAGCAGTTCTTC

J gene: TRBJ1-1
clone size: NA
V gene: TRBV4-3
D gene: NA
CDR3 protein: CASSQEGGSTEAFF
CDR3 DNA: TGCGCCAGCAGCCAAGAAGGGGGGAGCACTGAAGCTTTCTTT

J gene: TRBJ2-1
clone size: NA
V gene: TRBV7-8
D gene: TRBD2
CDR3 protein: CASSFSELAENEQFF
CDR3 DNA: TGTGCCAGCAGCTTCTCTGAGCTAGCGGAGAATGAGCAGTTCTTC

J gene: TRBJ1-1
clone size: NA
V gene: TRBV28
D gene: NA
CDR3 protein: CASSSQGYTEAFF
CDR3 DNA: TGTGCCAGCAGTTCCCAGGGATACACTGAAGCTTTCTTT

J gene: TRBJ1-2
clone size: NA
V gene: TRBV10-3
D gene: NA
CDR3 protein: CAISEPSGADGYTF
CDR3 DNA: TGTGCCATCAGTGAGCCTTCGGGGGCGGATGGCTACACCTTC

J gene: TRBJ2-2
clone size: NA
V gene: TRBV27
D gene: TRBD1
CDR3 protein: CASSIWPGQANTGELFF
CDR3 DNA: TGTGCCAGCAGTATATGGCCGGGACAGGCGAACACCGGGGAGCTGTTTTTT

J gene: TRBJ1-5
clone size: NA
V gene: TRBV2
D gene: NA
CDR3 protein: CASRYEGGNQPQHF
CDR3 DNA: TGTGCCAGCAGGTACGAGGGGGGCAATCAGCCCCAGCATTTT

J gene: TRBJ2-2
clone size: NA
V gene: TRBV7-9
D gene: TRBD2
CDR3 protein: CASSPTNIAGEAGELFF
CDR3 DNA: TGTGCCAGCAGCCCAACTAACATAGCGGGAGAAGCCGGGGAGCTGTTTTTT

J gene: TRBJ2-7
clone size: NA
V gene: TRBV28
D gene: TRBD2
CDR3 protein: CASSLDFLAGGVYEQYF
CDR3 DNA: TGTGCCAGCAGTTTAGATTTTTTAGCGGGAGGAGTCTACGAGCAGTACTTC

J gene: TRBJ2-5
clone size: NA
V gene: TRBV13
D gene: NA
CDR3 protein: CASSPRGTFQETQYF
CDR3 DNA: TGTGCCAGCAGCCCCCGCGGGACTTTCCAAGAGACCCAGTACTTC

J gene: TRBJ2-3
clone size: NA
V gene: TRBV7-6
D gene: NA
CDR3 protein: CASSLAGNTDTQYF
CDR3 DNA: TGTGCCAGCAGCTTAGCGGGAAACACAGATACGCAGTATTTT

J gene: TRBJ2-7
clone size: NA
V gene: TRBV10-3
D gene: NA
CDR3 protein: CAISDPGAHSYEQYF
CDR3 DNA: TGTGCCATCAGTGACCCTGGGGCACACTCCTACGAGCAGTACTTC

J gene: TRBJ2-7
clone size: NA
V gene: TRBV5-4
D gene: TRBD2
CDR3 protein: CASSLGGLAHEQYF
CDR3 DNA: TGTGCCAGCAGCTTGGGGGGACTAGCCCACGAGCAGTACTTC

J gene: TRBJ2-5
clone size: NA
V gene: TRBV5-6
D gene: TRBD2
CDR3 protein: CASSLPREVQETQYF
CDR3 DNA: TGTGCCAGCAGCTTGCCGCGGGAGGTTCAAGAGACCCAGTACTTC

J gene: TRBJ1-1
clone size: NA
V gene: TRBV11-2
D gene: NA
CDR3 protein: CASRNRLQGLNTEAFF
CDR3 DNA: TGTGCCAGCAGGAACCGCCTACAGGGCCTGAACACTGAAGCTTTCTTT

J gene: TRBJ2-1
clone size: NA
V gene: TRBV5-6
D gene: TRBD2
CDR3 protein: CASSSGLAGYNEQFF
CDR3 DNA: TGTGCCAGCAGCTCGGGACTAGCGGGTTACAATGAGCAGTTCTTC

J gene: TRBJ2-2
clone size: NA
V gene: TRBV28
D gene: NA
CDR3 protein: CASSFQDFGELFF
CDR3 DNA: TGTGCCAGCAGTTTCCAAGACTTCGGGGAGCTGTTTTTT

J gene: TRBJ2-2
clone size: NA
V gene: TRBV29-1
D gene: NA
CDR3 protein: CSVEDGERANTGELFF
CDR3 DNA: TGCAGCGTTGAAGATGGGGAACGGGCAAACACCGGGGAGCTGTTTTTT

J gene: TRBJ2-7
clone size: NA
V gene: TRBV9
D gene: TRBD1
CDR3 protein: CASSVAGGGYEQYF
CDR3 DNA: TGTGCCAGCAGCGTAGCAGGGGGCGGGTACGAGCAGTACTTC

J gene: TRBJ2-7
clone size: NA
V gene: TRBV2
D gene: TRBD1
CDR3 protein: CASSEGQSTYEQYF
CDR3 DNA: TGTGCCAGCAGTGAGGGACAGTCAACCTACGAGCAGTACTTC

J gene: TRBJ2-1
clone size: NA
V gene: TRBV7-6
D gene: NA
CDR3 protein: CASSSQGGNEQFF
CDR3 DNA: TGTGCCAGCAGCTCACAGGGGGGGAATGAGCAGTTCTTC

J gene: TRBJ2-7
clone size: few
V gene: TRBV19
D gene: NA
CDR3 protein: CASSPMAGREQYF
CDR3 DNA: TGTGCCAGTAGCCCGATGGCAGGCCGAGAGCAGTACTTC

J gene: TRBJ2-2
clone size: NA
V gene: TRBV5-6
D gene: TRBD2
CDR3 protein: CASRDRMGLAGDNAGELFF
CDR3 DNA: TGTGCCAGCCGGGACAGGATGGGACTAGCGGGAGATAATGCTGGGGAGCTGTTTTTT

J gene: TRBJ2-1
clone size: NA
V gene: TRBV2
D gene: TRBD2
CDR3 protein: CASSVKREGPWSNEQFF
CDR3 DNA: TGTGCCAGCAGTGTAAAGCGGGAGGGCCCATGGTCCAATGAGCAGTTCTTC

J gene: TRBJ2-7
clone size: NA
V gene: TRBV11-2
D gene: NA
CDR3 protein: CASSLGQGGEQYF
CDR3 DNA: TGTGCCAGCAGCTTAGGCCAGGGAGGAGAGCAGTACTTC

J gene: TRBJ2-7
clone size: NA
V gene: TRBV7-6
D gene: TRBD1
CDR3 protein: CASSLGTGVNEQYF
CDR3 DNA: TGTGCCAGCAGTTTAGGGACAGGGGTGAACGAGCAGTACTTC

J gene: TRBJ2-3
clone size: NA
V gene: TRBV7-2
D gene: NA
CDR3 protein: CASSLVVRGPPDTQYF
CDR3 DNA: TGTGCCAGCAGCTTAGTTGTTCGGGGGCCCCCCGATACGCAGTATTTT

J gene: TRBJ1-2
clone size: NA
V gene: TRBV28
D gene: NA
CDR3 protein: CASSLGSGYTF
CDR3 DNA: TGTGCCAGCAGTTTGGGGAGTGGCTACACCTTC

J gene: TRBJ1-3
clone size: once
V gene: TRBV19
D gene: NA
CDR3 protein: CASSIMDSGNTIYF
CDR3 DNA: TGTGCCAGTAGTATCATGGACTCTGGAAACACCATATATTTT

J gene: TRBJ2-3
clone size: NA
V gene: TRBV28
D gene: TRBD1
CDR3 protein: CASRALSRDRVADTQYF
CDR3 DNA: TGTGCCAGCAGAGCCCTAAGCCGGGACAGGGTGGCAGATACGCAGTATTTT

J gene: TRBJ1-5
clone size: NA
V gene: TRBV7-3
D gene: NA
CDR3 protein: CASSPERGQPQHF
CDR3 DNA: TGTGCCAGCAGCCCAGAGAGAGGACAGCCCCAGCATTTT

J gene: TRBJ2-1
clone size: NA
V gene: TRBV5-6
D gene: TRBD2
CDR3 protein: CASSATSSGSQFF
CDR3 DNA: TGTGCCAGCAGCGCCACCTCTAGCGGGAGTCAGTTCTTC

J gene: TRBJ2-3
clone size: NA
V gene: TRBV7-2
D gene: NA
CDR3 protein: CASSLVRSYTDTQYF
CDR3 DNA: TGTGCCAGCAGCTTAGTCCGGAGCTACACAGATACGCAGTATTTT

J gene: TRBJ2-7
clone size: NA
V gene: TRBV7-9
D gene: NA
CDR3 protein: CVSSPSGTVYEQYF
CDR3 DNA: TGTGTCAGCAGCCCCTCGGGAACCGTTTACGAGCAGTACTTC

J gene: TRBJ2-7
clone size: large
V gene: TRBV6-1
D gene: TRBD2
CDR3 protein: CASSEASGGSYEQYF
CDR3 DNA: TGTGCCAGCAGTGAAGCTAGCGGGGGCTCCTACGAGCAGTACTTC

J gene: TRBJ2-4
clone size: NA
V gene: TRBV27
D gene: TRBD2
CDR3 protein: CASSLWDGGGIQYF
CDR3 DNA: TGTGCCAGCAGTTTATGGGACGGCGGGGGTATTCAGTACTTC

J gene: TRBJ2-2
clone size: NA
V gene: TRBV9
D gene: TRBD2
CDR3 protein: CASTTSGPSPGELFF
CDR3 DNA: TGTGCCAGCACAACTAGCGGACCTTCTCCGGGGGAGCTGTTTTTT

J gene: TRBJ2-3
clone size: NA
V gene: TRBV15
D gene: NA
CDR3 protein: CATSSLGSVITDTQYF
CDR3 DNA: TGTGCCACCAGCAGTTTAGGGTCCGTAATCACAGATACGCAGTATTTT

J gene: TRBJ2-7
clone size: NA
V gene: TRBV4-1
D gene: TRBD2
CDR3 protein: CASSQEGEGGPRYEQYF
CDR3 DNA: TGCGCCAGCAGCCAAGAGGGCGAGGGAGGGCCTAGGTACGAGCAGTACTTC

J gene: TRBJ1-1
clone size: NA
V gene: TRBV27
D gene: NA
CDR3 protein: CASSPNSYNTEAFF
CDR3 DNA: TGTGCCAGCAGTCCCAACAGCTATAACACTGAAGCTTTCTTT

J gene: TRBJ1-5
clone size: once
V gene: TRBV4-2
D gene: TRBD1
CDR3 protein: CASSQEAGTAGYSNQPQHF
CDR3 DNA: TGTGCCAGCAGCCAAGAAGCCGGGACAGCAGGCTATAGCAATCAGCCCCAGCATTTT

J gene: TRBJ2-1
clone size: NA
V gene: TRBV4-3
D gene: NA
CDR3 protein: CASSQEQGLNEQFF
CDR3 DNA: TGCGCCAGCAGCCAAGAGCAGGGGCTAAATGAGCAGTTCTTC

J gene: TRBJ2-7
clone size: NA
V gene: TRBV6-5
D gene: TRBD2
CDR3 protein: CASSSAGGSFYEQYF
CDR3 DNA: TGTGCCAGCAGTTCGGCGGGCGGGAGCTTTTACGAGCAGTACTTC

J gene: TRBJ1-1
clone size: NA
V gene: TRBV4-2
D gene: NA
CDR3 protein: CASSQLIGGVNTEAFF
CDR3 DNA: TGTGCCAGCAGCCAACTCATAGGGGGGGTGAACACTGAAGCTTTCTTT

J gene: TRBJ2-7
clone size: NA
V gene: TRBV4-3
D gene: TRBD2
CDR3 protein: CASSQDSGAGAYEQYF
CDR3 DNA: TGCGCCAGCAGCCAAGATTCAGGAGCGGGAGCTTACGAGCAGTACTTC

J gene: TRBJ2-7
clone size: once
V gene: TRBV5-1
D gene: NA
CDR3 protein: CASSQPLQEKGAAEFYEQYF
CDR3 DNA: TGCGCCAGCAGCCAACCCCTACAGGAGAAAGGCGCCGCCGAGTTCTACGAGCAGTACTTC

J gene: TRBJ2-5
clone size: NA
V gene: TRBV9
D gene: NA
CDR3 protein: CASSVDLAYQETQYF
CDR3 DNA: TGTGCCAGCAGCGTAGATTTAGCGTACCAAGAGACCCAGTACTTC

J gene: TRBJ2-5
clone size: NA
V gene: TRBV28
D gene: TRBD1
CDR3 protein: CASSYEGAPEETQYF
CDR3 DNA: TGTGCCAGCAGTTATGAGGGGGCCCCTGAAGAGACCCAGTACTTC

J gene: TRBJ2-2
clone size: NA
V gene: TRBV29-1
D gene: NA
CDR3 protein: CSVVTQGYTGELFF
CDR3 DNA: TGCAGCGTTGTAACACAGGGCTACACCGGGGAGCTGTTTTTT

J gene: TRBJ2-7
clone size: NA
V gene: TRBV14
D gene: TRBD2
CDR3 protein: CASSQGAGLTFYEQYF
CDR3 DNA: TGTGCCAGCAGCCAAGGAGCGGGGCTGACTTTCTACGAGCAGTACTTC